What follows are 30 T cell receptor beta chains derived from one specimen sequenced in a study of OX40 agonist ivuxolimab in advanced cancers. TCRdb's copy holds only in-frame clones and misses some; the assay was immunoSEQ multiplex PCR. Among about 60,000 clones, more than 80% were seen once, and the ten largest hold 3% to 3.5%. This material consisted of CD4+ or CD8+ T cells sorted from blood, taken in a trial of the OX40 agonist ivuxolimab. Every receptor here comes from an adult with an advanced solid tumor such as melanoma, head and neck, liver or kidney cancer.

CDR3 sequence: CASSERQRGTDTQYF. The CDR3, as DNA: TGTGCCAGCAGTGAAAGACAACGTGGCACAGATACGCAGTATTTT. The genes are TRBV2 and TRBJ2-3; no firm D call. The germline V gene encodes CDR1 SNHLY and CDR2 FYNNEI. V was trimmed by 2 bases and J by 1 base, leaving 10 bases between them. The CDR3 spans 15 residues.

The chain employs TRBV7-9 and TRBJ1-4, with 7 nucleotides matching TRBD1. The CDR3 loop spans 14 amino acids. Germline loops: CDR1 SEHNR, CDR2 FQNEAQ (reference sequence). The V segment lost 3 bases and the J segment 6 bases; nucleotides outside the gene matches: 4. The CDR3 protein is CASSFGTADEKLFF. The CDR3 nucleotides read TGTGCCAGCAGCTTCGGGACAGCAGATGAAAAACTGTTTTTT.

The chain couples TRBV28 to TRBJ1-5; D gene uncertain. Germline V CDR1 and CDR2: MDHEN, SYDVKM. Between the trimmed V and J ends, which lost 7 bases and 9 bases, there was a span of 16 bases. CDR3 length: 13 residues. The CDR3 here is CASTLRPQWPQHF. As DNA, the CDR3 is TGTGCCAGCACCTTAAGGCCTCAATGGCCCCAGCATTTT.

V usage is TRBV5-6 and J usage is TRBJ2-7, with TRBD1 matching over 7 bases. Unmatched junction bases numbered 2, after V lost 1 base and J lost 1 base. The CDR3 totals 14 residues. Germline CDR1 SGHDT, CDR2 YYEEEE. The CDR3: CASSLRGQSYEQYF. CDR3 DNA: TGTGCCAGCAGCTTGAGGGGACAGTCCTACGAGCAGTACTTC.

V is TRBV15 and J is TRBJ2-5, with a tentative D call TRBD1 (5 bases). V dropped 0 bases and J dropped 1 base, with 9 bases sitting between them. CDR3 length: 15 residues. Germline CDR1 and CDR2: LNHNV and YYDKDF (reference sequence). This CDR3 reads CATSRDRASQETQYF. Here the CDR3 DNA reads TGTGCCACCAGCAGAGACAGGGCTTCCCAAGAGACCCAGTACTTC.

The V and J genes are TRBV27 and TRBJ2-3; no clear D gene. V shed 8 bases and J shed 6 bases, with 18 bases lying between them. CDR1 MNHEY and CDR2 SMNVEV come from the germline V gene (reference sequence). This CDR3 comprises 14 residues. The CDR3 DNA reads as TGTGCCAGCCAAAGCCTACCTATTACCGATACGCAGTATTTT. Protein sequence: CASQSLPITDTQYF.

The V gene is TRBV7-2, the J gene TRBJ2-5, with TRBD2 matching over 10 bases. V trimming: 5 bases; J trimming: 4 bases; junction bases outside the gene matches: 4. The length of the CDR3 is 14 residues. CDR1 is SGHTA and CDR2 is FQGNSA in the germline V gene. The CDR3 sequence is CASSIGLAVETQYF. CDR3 sequence (DNA): TGTGCCAGCAGCATCGGACTAGCGGTAGAGACCCAGTACTTC.

The chain employs TRBV7-3 and TRBJ2-1; tentatively, D is TRBD1 (5 bases). CDR1 is SGHTA, CDR2 FQGTGA, per germline. Trimming removed 1 base at V and 7 bases at J, with 11 bases between. This CDR3 contains 14 residues. CDR3 protein: CASSLNAGSNEQFF. Here the CDR3 DNA reads TGTGCCAGCAGCTTAAATGCAGGGTCTAATGAGCAGTTCTTC.

This clone was seen once. This chain joins TRBV15 and TRBJ2-1; TRBD2 matches 14 bases. Losses at the gene ends were 1 base for V and 9 bases for J; bases not matched to a gene: 2. The germline V gene has CDR1 LNHNV and CDR2 YYDKDF (reference sequence). The CDR3 runs to 15 residues. For the CDR3, the DNA is TGTGCCACCAGCAGAGGACTAGCGGGAGGGCCTGAGCAGTTCTTC. Translation: CATSRGLAGGPEQFF.

This chain connects TRBV29-1 to TRBJ2-1; 12 positions agree with TRBD2. The CDR3 covers 16 residues. V lost 4 bases to trimming and J lost 1 base; unmatched junction nucleotides: 5. Per germline, CDR1 SQVTM and CDR2 ANQGSEA. The CDR3 reads CSVGDLAGGSYNEQFF. Written as DNA, the CDR3 is TGCAGCGTTGGGGATCTAGCGGGAGGGTCCTACAATGAGCAGTTCTTC.

The chain joins TRBV15 to TRBJ2-1; 9 nucleotides line up with TRBD2. Germline V CDR1 and CDR2: LNHNV, YYDKDF (reference sequence). V shed 1 base, J shed 7 bases, and the junction held 11 bases outside the gene matches. CDR3 length: 17 amino acids. CDR3 in DNA: TGTGCCACCAGCAGAGCGAACGATGGCGGGAGGGGTAATGAGCAGTTCTTC. This translates into CATSRANDGGRGNEQFF.

The chain combines TRBV2 with TRBJ2-2; D is ambiguous. CDR3 length: 14 amino acids. CDR1 and CDR2 from the germline V gene are SNHLY and FYNNEI. V shed 7 bases and J shed 4 bases, with 13 bases lying between them. This CDR3 is CASKMPLITGELFF. CDR3 nucleotide sequence: TGTGCCAGCAAGATGCCGCTAATCACCGGGGAGCTGTTTTTT. Using reference TRBV2 and TRBJ2-2 for the parts outside the CDR3, the full variable domain is EPEVTQTPSHQVTQMGQEVILRCVPISNHLYFYWYRQILGQKVEFLVSFYNNEISEKSEIFDDQFSVERPDGSNFTLKIRSTKLEDSAMYFCASKMPLITGELFFGEGSRLTVL.

The V and J genes are TRBV19 and TRBJ1-6; D is unclear. The CDR3 length is 15 residues. V lost 5 bases and J 7 bases, leaving 15 bases between the germline ends. Germline lookup yields CDR1 LNHDA and CDR2 SQIVND (reference sequence). The CDR3 loop is CASSSGTRQNSPLHF. The CDR3 nucleotides are TGTGCCAGTAGTTCAGGCACCAGGCAAAATTCACCCCTCCACTTT.

V and J are TRBV28 and TRBJ1-2; D is ambiguous. With 8 bases removed from V and 3 bases from J, the gap between germline ends came to 22 bases. The CDR3 contains 16 residues. Per the germline V gene, CDR1 is MDHEN and CDR2 is SYDVKM. As DNA, the CDR3 is TGTGCCAGCTGTACCCCCGGGGTTCTTAAGGACTATGGCTACACCTTC. It encodes CASCTPGVLKDYGYTF.

The V call is TRBV25-1, the J call TRBJ1-1; D remains unclear. Germline V CDR1 and CDR2: MGHDK, SYGVNS. With 3 bases removed from V and 4 bases from J, the gap between germline ends came to 6 bases. This CDR3 is 12 amino acids long. The CDR3 coding sequence is TGTGCCAGCAGTGATTCCGGCACTGAAGCTTTCTTT. It yields the protein CASSDSGTEAFF.

This chain links TRBV7-6 with TRBJ2-5, with a weak D call TRBD2 (6 bases). The germline gives CDR1 SGHVS, CDR2 FNYEAQ. Trimming left V 2 bases short and J 3 bases short, with 13 bases between. The CDR3 runs 15 residues. The DNA for the CDR3 is TGTGCCAGCAGCTTACCCCTCGCGGGAAAAGAGACCCAGTACTTC. This codes for CASSLPLAGKETQYF.

The chain links TRBV5-1 to TRBJ2-1; 14 bases map to TRBD2. CDR3 length: 16 amino acids. Looked up from germline, CDR1 is SGHRS and CDR2 is YFSETQ. With V trimmed by 2 bases and J by 8 bases, 6 bases remained unmatched. Here the CDR3 DNA reads TGCGCCAGCAGCTTAGGGACTAGCGGGAGAGGGCATGAGCAGTTCTTC. This gives the protein CASSLGTSGRGHEQFF.

The V gene is TRBV30, the J gene TRBJ2-3; D possibly uses TRBD1 or TRBD2 (6 bases each). V was clipped by 3 bases and J by 7 bases, with 14 bases between them. CDR3 length equals 13 residues. Per germline, CDR1 GTSNPN and CDR2 SVGIG (reference sequence). Here the CDR3 reads CAWREGGGYTQYF. In nucleotides, the CDR3 is TGTGCCTGGAGAGAAGGGGGAGGATATACGCAGTATTTT.

The chain joins TRBV2 to TRBJ1-4, with D possibly matching TRBD1 (5 bases). The CDR3 is 14 residues long. Deletions cut 3 bases from V and 2 bases from J, with 7 bases between. Germline CDR1 reads SNHLY; CDR2 reads FYNNEI. Written as DNA, the CDR3 is TGTGCCAGCAGTGAGGGGCTTACTAATGAAAAACTGTTTTTT. Amino acid sequence: CASSEGLTNEKLFF.

This clone was detected only once. The chain carries TRBV5-5 and TRBJ1-2, with D unresolved. Germline V gives CDR1 SGHKS, CDR2 YYEKEE (reference sequence). This CDR3 region has 13 residues. V shed 2 bases and J shed 10 bases, with 15 bases lying between them. CDR3 residues: CASSFLISGDYTF. CDR3 nucleotides: TGTGCCAGCAGCTTTCTCATTTCGGGCGACTACACCTTC.

This sequence joins TRBV11-3 and TRBJ1-1, with D possibly being TRBD1 (5 bases). The CDR3 is made up of 13 amino acids. Germline V CDR1 and CDR2: SGHNT, YENEEA. V lost 0 bases and J lost 10, with 12 bases in between. The CDR3 DNA reads TGTGCCAGCAGCTTAGAAAGGGGAAGTAGAGCTTTCTTT. Its translation: CASSLERGSRAFF. Full variable domain (rest looked up from reference TRBV11-3 and TRBJ1-1): EAGVVQSPRYKIIEKKQPVAFWCNPISGHNTLYWYLQNLGQGPELLIRYENEEAVDDSQLPKDRFSAERLKGVDSTLKIQPAELGDSAVYLCASSLERGSRAFFGQGTRLTVV.

This clone was recorded once. The chain recombines TRBV28 with TRBJ2-7, with 9 bases lining up with TRBD1. This CDR3 contains 15 residues. J was trimmed by 1 base and V by 5 bases; bases with no gene match: 6. Germline values: CDR1 MDHEN, CDR2 SYDVKM. The CDR3 region is CASSKSGTGSYEQYF. CDR3 nucleotide sequence: TGTGCCAGCAGTAAATCCGGGACAGGGTCCTACGAGCAGTACTTC.

In its sample, this clone is medium-sized. The rearrangement links TRBV5-1 to TRBJ1-6; no clear D. This CDR3 spans 15 amino acids. CDR1 is SGHRS and CDR2 is YFSETQ in the germline V gene. Trimming took 4 bases from V and 7 from J, leaving 15 bases between them. The CDR3: CASSPGSYGNSPLHF. CDR3 sequence (DNA): TGCGCCAGCAGCCCGGGCTCTTACGGCAATTCACCCCTCCACTTT.

The chain combines TRBV6-5 with TRBJ1-6, with 8 positions matching TRBD1. CDR1 and CDR2 (germline): MNHEY, SVGAGI. This CDR3 is 15 amino acids long. J gave up 3 bases and V 10 bases, and 8 bases lay outside the gene matches. CDR3 sequence (DNA): TGTGCCACAGGACAGGGTGGACTCTATAATTCACCCCTCCACTTT. This encodes CATGQGGLYNSPLHF.

V gene TRBV21-1 combines with J gene TRBJ1-5; TRBD1 reflects the table's D call only, with no check against the DNA. TRBV21-1 is termed a pseudogene. This CDR3 comprises 14 residues. The CDR3 loop is CASRDRVKNQPQHF. In DNA form, the CDR3 reads TGTGCCAGCAGGGACAGGGTGAAAAATCAGCCCCAGCATTTT.

J is TRBJ2-1 and V is TRBV6-1, with 10 nucleotides matching TRBD1. The V segment lost 4 bases and the J segment 8 bases; nucleotides outside the gene matches: 5. Per the germline V gene, CDR1 is MNHNS and CDR2 is SASEGT. CDR3 length equals 14 residues. This CDR3 is CASSGTGGKDEQFF. CDR3 DNA sequence: TGTGCCAGCAGTGGGACAGGGGGGAAAGATGAGCAGTTCTTC.

J is TRBJ2-3 and V is TRBV5-8; TRBD2 matches at 14 bases. Germline-derived CDR1 and CDR2 are SGHTS and YDEGEE. The CDR3 covers 17 residues. With 4 bases clipped from V and 5 bases from J, the junction kept 9 bases outside the gene matches. CDR3 sequence reads: CASSHATGTSGRDTQYF. The CDR3 nucleotides read TGTGCCAGCAGCCACGCAACCGGGACTAGCGGGAGAGATACGCAGTATTTT.

In regard to this clone: The sample has other DNA sequences that encode this CDR3 too. This rearrangement joins TRBV7-2 to TRBJ1-3; D call uncertain. CDR3 length: 15 residues. The V and J ends lost 4 bases and 4 bases respectively, with 14 bases between them. The germline V gene encodes CDR1 SGHTA and CDR2 FQGNSA. CDR3 residues: CASSYDWTSGNTIYF. CDR3 sequence (DNA): TGTGCCAGCAGCTACGACTGGACCTCCGGAAACACCATATATTTT. Full variable domain (remainder filled in from reference TRBV7-2 and TRBJ1-3): GAGVSQSPSNKVTEKGKDVELRCDPISGHTALYWYRQSLGQGLEFLIYFQGNSAPDKSGLPSDRFSAERTGGSVSTLTIQRTQQEDSAVYLCASSYDWTSGNTIYFGEGSWLTVV.

The chain is built from TRBV6-1 and TRBJ2-7; 10 bases line up with TRBD1. Germline V CDR1 and CDR2: MNHNS, SASEGT. Trimming at V came to 6 bases and at J to 6 bases, leaving 5 bases not matched to a gene. CDR3 length: 13 residues. CDR3 loop: CASRGTGDREQYF. As DNA, the CDR3 is TGTGCCAGCAGGGGGACAGGGGATCGCGAGCAGTACTTC.

The chain uses TRBV5-1 and TRBJ1-1, with TRBD1 matching 8 bases. V lost 4 bases, J lost 1 base, and 6 bases stayed unmatched. The CDR3 is 15 amino acids. Germline values: CDR1 SGHRS, CDR2 YFSETQ. CDR3 amino acids: CASSGGDRTNTEAFF. CDR3 DNA: TGCGCCAGCAGCGGGGGGGACAGGACGAACACTGAAGCTTTCTTT. The variable domain in full, with the rest retrieved from reference TRBV5-1 and TRBJ1-1, is KAGVTQTPRYLIKTRGQQVTLSCSPISGHRSVSWYQQTPGQGLQFLFEYFSETQRNKGNFPGRFSGRQFSNSRSEMNVSTLELGDSALYLCASSGGDRTNTEAFFGQGTRLTVV.